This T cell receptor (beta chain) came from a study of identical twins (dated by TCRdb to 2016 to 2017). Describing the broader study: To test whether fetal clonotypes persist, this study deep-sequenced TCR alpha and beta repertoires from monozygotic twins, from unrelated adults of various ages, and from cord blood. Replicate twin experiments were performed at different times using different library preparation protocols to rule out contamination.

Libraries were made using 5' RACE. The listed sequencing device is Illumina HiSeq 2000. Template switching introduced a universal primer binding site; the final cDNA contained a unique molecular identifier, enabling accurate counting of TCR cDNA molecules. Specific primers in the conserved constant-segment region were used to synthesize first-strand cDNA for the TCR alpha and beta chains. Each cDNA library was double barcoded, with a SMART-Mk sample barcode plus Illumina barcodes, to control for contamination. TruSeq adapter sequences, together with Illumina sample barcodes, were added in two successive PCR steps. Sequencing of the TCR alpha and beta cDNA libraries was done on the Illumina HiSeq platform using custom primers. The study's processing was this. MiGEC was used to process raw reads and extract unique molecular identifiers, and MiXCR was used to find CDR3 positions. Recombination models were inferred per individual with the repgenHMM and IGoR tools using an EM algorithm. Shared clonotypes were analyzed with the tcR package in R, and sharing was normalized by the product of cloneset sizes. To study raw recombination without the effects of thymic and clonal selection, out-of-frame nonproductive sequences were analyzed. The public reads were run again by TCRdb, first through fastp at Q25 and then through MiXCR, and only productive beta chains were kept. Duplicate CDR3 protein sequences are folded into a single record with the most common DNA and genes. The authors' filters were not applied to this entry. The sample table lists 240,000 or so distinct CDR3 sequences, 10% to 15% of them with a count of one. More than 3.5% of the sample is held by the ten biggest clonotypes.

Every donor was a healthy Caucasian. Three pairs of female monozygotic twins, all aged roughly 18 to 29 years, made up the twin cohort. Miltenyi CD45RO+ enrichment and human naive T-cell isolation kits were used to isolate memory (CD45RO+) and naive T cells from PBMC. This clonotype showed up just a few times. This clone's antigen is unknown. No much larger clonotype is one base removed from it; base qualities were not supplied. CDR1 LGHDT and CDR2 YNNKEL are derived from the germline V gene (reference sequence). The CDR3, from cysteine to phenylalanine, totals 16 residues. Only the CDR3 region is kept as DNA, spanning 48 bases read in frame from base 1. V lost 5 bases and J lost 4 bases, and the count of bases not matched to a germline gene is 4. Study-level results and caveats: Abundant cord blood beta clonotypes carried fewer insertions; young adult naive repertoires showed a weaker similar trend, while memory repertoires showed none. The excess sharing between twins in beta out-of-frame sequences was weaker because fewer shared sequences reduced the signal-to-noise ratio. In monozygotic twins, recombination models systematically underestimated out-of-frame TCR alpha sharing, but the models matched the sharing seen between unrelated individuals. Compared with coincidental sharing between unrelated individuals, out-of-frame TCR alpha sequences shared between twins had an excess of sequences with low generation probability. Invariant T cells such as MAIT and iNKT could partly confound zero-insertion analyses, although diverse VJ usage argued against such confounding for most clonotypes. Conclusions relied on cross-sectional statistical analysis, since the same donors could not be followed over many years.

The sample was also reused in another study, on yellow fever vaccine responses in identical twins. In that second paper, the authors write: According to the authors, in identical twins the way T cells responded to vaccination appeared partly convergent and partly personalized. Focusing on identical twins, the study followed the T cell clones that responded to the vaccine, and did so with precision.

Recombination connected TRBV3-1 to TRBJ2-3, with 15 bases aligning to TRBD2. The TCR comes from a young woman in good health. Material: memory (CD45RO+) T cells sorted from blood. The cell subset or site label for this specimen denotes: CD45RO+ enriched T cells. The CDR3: CASSSGLAGGSDTQYF. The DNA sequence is TGTGCCAGCAGCTCAGGACTAGCGGGAGGGTCAGATACGCAGTATTTT.